The 15 T cell receptor beta chains given below trace back to one sample, sequenced in a study of OX40 agonist ivuxolimab in advanced cancers. Libraries were prepared by immunoSEQ multiplex PCR; TCRdb keeps only in-frame clonotypes and omits some of them. Here the sample spans about 100,000 clones, 75% to 95% being singletons. Sequencing was performed on CD4+ or CD8+ T cells sorted from blood, taken in a trial of the OX40 agonist ivuxolimab. The source of these receptors is an adult with an advanced solid tumor such as melanoma, head and neck, liver or kidney cancer.

J is TRBJ2-5 and V is TRBV7-9; D assignment may be TRBD1 or TRBD2 (5 bases each). V was trimmed by 5 bases and J by 6 bases, leaving 19 bases between them. Germline V gene sequence: CDR1 SEHNR, CDR2 FQNEAQ (reference sequence). This CDR3 comprises 15 residues. The CDR3 here is CASSHLGEILKTQYF. The DNA for the CDR3 is TGTGCCAGCAGCCACTTGGGGGAAATTTTGAAGACCCAGTACTTC.

The chain links TRBV9 to TRBJ2-2; D remains unclear. CDR1 and CDR2 from the germline V gene are SGDLS and YYNGEE. This CDR3 spans 15 amino acids. Trimming stripped 4 bases from V and 1 base from J, with 11 bases between. This CDR3 is CASSLGSGNTGELFF. CDR3 bases: TGTGCCAGCAGCCTGGGGTCCGGGAACACCGGGGAGCTGTTTTTT.

The chain carries TRBV6-1 and TRBJ1-1, with D possibly TRBD1 on 6 matching bases. V dropped 8 bases and J dropped 5 bases, with 18 bases sitting between them. Germline lookup yields CDR1 MNHNS and CDR2 SASEGT. CDR3 length: 14 amino acids. The CDR3 protein is CASWNLGGWTEAFF. In DNA, the CDR3 is TGTGCCAGCTGGAACTTAGGGGGATGGACTGAAGCTTTCTTT.

The chain combines TRBV30 with TRBJ2-5; no firm D call. The V gene lost 2 bases and the J gene lost 4 bases, with 5 bases spanning the gap. The CDR3 has 11 amino acids. CDR1 is GTSNPN and CDR2 is SVGIG in the germline V gene (reference sequence). Here the CDR3 reads CAWSLGETQYF. For the CDR3, the DNA is TGTGCCTGGAGTTTGGGAGAGACCCAGTACTTC.

The CDR3, as DNA: TGTGCCAGCAGCTTCCAAGAGACCCAGTACTTC. Amino acids: CASSFQETQYF. This rearrangement joins TRBV11-2 to TRBJ2-5; D gene uncertain. The CDR3 runs 11 residues. Germline values: CDR1 SGHAT, CDR2 FQNNGV. With 3 bases removed from V and 1 base from J, the gap between germline ends came to 0 bases. The whole variable domain, remainder taken from reference TRBV11-2 and TRBJ2-5, is EAGVAQSPRYKIIEKRQSVAFWCNPISGHATLYWYQQILGQGPKLLIQFQNNGVVDDSQLPKDRFSAERLKGVDSTLKIQPAKLEDSAVYLCASSFQETQYFGPGTRLLVL.

As concerns this clone: The sample has other DNA sequences that encode this CDR3 too. V usage is TRBV7-2 and J usage is TRBJ1-2, with D uncertain. The CDR3 covers 11 residues. With 1 base removed from V and 7 bases from J, the gap between germline ends came to 4 bases. Germline V gene sequence: CDR1 SGHTA, CDR2 FQGNSA. The CDR3, as DNA: TGTGCCAGCAGCTTAGGCGGTGGCTACACCTTC. It yields the protein CASSLGGGYTF.

The chain has TRBV11-2 and TRBJ1-1; D remains ambiguous. V was trimmed by 2 bases and J by 2 bases, leaving 12 bases between them. Germline V CDR1 and CDR2: SGHAT, FQNNGV. The CDR3 has 15 amino acids. DNA of the CDR3: TGTGCCAGCAGCTTACAGCGGCAGCCAAACACTGAAGCTTTCTTT. It is translated as CASSLQRQPNTEAFF.

In its sample, this clone was seen a few times. The DNA of the CDR3 is TGCAGCGGGCGTGGGGCGAACACTGAAGCTTTCTTT. This gives the protein CSGRGANTEAFF. The chain joins TRBV29-1 to TRBJ1-1; weak D call: TRBD1 (5 bases). Germline CDR1 and CDR2: SQVTM and ANQGSEA. There are 12 residues in the CDR3. The ends were cut back, 7 bases at V and 1 base at J, with 10 bases in the middle.

About this clone itself: This same CDR3 is encoded by further DNA sequences in the sample. V gene TRBV5-1 combines with J gene TRBJ2-2; TRBD1 aligns across 7 bases. This CDR3 is built from 13 residues. Germline V lookup: CDR1 SGHRS, CDR2 YFSETQ. J was trimmed by 4 bases and V by 4 bases; bases with no gene match: 1. CDR3 sequence: CASSPGGTGELFF. In nucleotides, the CDR3 is TGCGCCAGCAGCCCAGGGGGCACCGGGGAGCTGTTTTTT.

The chain combines TRBV7-2 with TRBJ1-2, with TRBD1 matching over 7 bases. With V trimmed by 2 bases and J by 3 bases, 6 bases remained unmatched. The CDR3 contains 15 residues. CDR1 and CDR2 from the germline V gene are SGHTA and FQGNSA. CDR3 residues: CASSLKAGGDYGYTF. CDR3 DNA sequence: TGTGCCAGCAGCTTAAAGGCAGGGGGGGACTATGGCTACACCTTC. The complete variable domain, with remaining parts taken from reference TRBV7-2 and TRBJ1-2, reads GAGVSQSPSNKVTEKGKDVELRCDPISGHTALYWYRQSLGQGLEFLIYFQGNSAPDKSGLPSDRFSAERTGGSVSTLTIQRTQQEDSAVYLCASSLKAGGDYGYTFGSGTRLTVV.

Only one count was recorded for this clone. The chain links TRBV7-9 to TRBJ2-7, with D uncertain. Trimming cost V 0 bases and J 0 bases, with 9 bases left between them. In germline, CDR1 is SEHNR, CDR2 FQNEAQ (reference sequence). The CDR3 sequence is 15 residues long. DNA of the CDR3: TGTGCCAGCAGCTTAGCGTTGAGTGGCTCCTACGAGCAGTACTTC. It specifies CASSLALSGSYEQYF.

This chain connects TRBV23-1 to TRBJ2-1; D is perhaps TRBD1 (6 bases). TRBV23-1 is recorded as an ORF, its role being uncertain. V lost 10 bases, J lost 4 bases, and 14 bases lay in between. The CDR3 has 13 amino acids. CDR3 DNA sequence: TGCGCCACCGAGCAAGGGACATACAATGAGCAGTTCTTC. Its protein product is CATEQGTYNEQFF.

The J gene is TRBJ2-5, the V gene TRBV6-1, with TRBD1 matching 8 bases. The germline gives CDR1 MNHNS, CDR2 SASEGT. Trimming at V came to 6 bases and at J to 5 bases, leaving 8 bases not matched to a gene. The CDR3 extends over 14 amino acids. DNA for the CDR3: TGTGCCAGCAGCGCAGACAGGGGTAGGGAGACCCAGTACTTC. Its protein product is CASSADRGRETQYF.

V is TRBV18 and J is TRBJ2-2; D not certain. Germline-derived CDR1 and CDR2 are KGHSH and LQKENI. This CDR3 region has 15 residues. Trimming pared 2 bases from V and 2 bases from J, leaving 9 bases between. DNA of the CDR3: TGTGCCAGCTCACCAAAAGGGAAAAACACCGGGGAGCTGTTTTTT. Protein sequence: CASSPKGKNTGELFF. Combining the CDR3 with reference TRBV18 and TRBJ2-2 gives the whole variable domain NAGVMQNPRHLVRRRGQEARLRCSPMKGHSHVYWYRQLPEEGLKFMVYLQKENIIDESGMPKERFSAEFPKEGPSILRIQQVVRGDSAAYFCASSPKGKNTGELFFGEGSRLTVL.

The chain joins TRBV7-2 to TRBJ1-5, with D perhaps matching TRBD1 (6 bases). This CDR3 comprises 13 residues. Between the trimmed V and J ends, which lost 9 bases and 3 bases, there was a span of 12 bases. Per germline, CDR1 SGHTA and CDR2 FQGNSA. CDR3 in amino acids: CASADSPNQPQHF. The CDR3 region has the DNA TGTGCCAGTGCGGACAGCCCCAATCAGCCCCAGCATTTT.